These 17 T cell receptor beta chains originate from one sample sequenced in a study of shared clonotypes between healthy human individuals. Positive CCR7 selection of CD45RO-negative cells yielded the naive CD8 cells, and terminally differentiated effector memory CD45RA+ cells were excluded. The protocol was immunoSEQ multiplex PCR, while the TCRdb copy is restricted to in-frame clones and leaves out a portion. The data contain around 1,900,000 clones, approximately 92% of them seen just once; the ten biggest clones take up around 1.7%. The specimen was naive CD8+ T cells from PBMCs. Source of these receptors: a man younger than 35 in good health. Some clones in this sample may be carry-over from other donors' samples.

The chain recombines TRBV11-2 with TRBJ2-5, with 8 bases identical to TRBD1. After removal of 4 bases from V and 5 bases from J, the junction contained 6 bases not matched to a gene. The CDR3 extends over 14 amino acids. Germline CDR1 SGHAT, CDR2 FQNNGV. In DNA form, the CDR3 reads TGTGCCAGCAGCTATCGGACAGGGAGGGAGACCCAGTACTTC. Translation: CASSYRTGRETQYF.

J is TRBJ2-7 and V is TRBV30; unclear D gene. The CDR3 is 14 amino acids. V lost 4 bases, J lost 6 bases, and 19 bases lay in between. CDR1 GTSNPN and CDR2 SVGIG come from the germline V gene (reference sequence). The CDR3 DNA sequence: TGTGCCTGGACCCCACTCACAGTGCGCCTCGAGCAGTACTTC. Amino acid sequence: CAWTPLTVRLEQYF.

This chain connects TRBV11-3 to TRBJ2-2, with a possible D match to TRBD2 (5 bases). Germline CDR1 SGHNT, CDR2 YENEEA. The CDR3 covers 15 residues. Trimming stripped 4 bases from V and 0 bases from J, with 9 bases between. The CDR3: CASSSRDANTGELFF. The CDR3 DNA reads as TGTGCCAGCAGCTCCCGGGATGCGAACACCGGGGAGCTGTTTTTT.

This CDR3 reads CASSSDLYEQYF. The CDR3 DNA follows: TGTGCCAGCAGCTCAGATCTGTACGAGCAGTACTTC. The V gene is TRBV5-6, the J gene TRBJ2-7; D is ambiguous. Trimming took off 3 bases at V and 4 bases at J, with 8 bases between the two ends. Germline CDR1 is SGHDT and CDR2 is YYEEEE. This CDR3 has 12 amino acids.

The count of this clone is one. V usage is TRBV5-4 and J usage is TRBJ2-3; the D gene is possibly TRBD1 (5 bases). The CDR3 totals 16 residues. Per germline, CDR1 SGHNT and CDR2 YYREEE (reference sequence). The V end lost 1 base, the J end lost 2 bases, and 14 bases lay between the germline ends. CDR3 amino acids: CASSLRQRNPTDTQYF. CDR3 DNA sequence: TGTGCCAGCAGCTTGCGACAGCGAAACCCCACAGATACGCAGTATTTT. Full variable domain (rest looked up from reference TRBV5-4 and TRBJ2-3): ETGVTQSPTHLIKTRGQQVTLRCSSQSGHNTVSWYQQALGQGPQFIFQYYREEENGRGNFPPRFSGLQFPNYSSELNVNALELDDSALYLCASSLRQRNPTDTQYFGPGTRLTVL.

The V gene is TRBV6-5, the J gene TRBJ1-3; D unresolved. CDR1 and CDR2 from the germline V gene are MNHEY and SVGAGI. The CDR3 has 14 amino acids. Trimming cost V 4 bases and J 8 bases, with 15 bases left between them. The CDR3 loop is CASSSRRVVDTIYF. In DNA form, the CDR3 reads TGTGCCAGCAGTTCTCGTCGGGTGGTGGACACCATATATTTT.

With respect to this clone: At the DNA level, this CDR3 is encoded by other sequences in the same sample as well. The chain couples TRBV28 to TRBJ2-2; D gene uncertain. The CDR3 extends over 13 amino acids. Germline V gene data show CDR1 as MDHEN and CDR2 as SYDVKM. V lost 2 bases to trimming and J lost 6 bases, with 7 bases between them. This CDR3 reads CASSLRVAGELFF. The CDR3 coding sequence is TGTGCCAGCAGTTTACGGGTGGCCGGGGAGCTGTTTTTT.

This chain connects TRBV7-9 to TRBJ2-1, with a tentative D call TRBD1 (5 bases). The CDR3 totals 12 residues. CDR1 and CDR2 from the germline V gene are SEHNR and FQNEAQ (reference sequence). Trimming stripped 11 bases from V and 5 bases from J, with 13 bases between. The CDR3 sequence is CASRQDNNEQFF. As DNA, the CDR3 is TGTGCCTCCCGGCAGGACAACAATGAGCAGTTCTTC.

On this clone: This may come from a read error, since a much larger clone is one base off. This sequence joins TRBV4-3 and TRBJ2-3; no clear D. CDR1 LGHNA and CDR2 YSLEER come from the germline V gene. Trimming removed 0 bases at V and 4 bases at J, with 5 bases between. CDR3 size: 13 residues. CDR3 coding DNA: TGCGCCAGCAGCCAAGATTGGGCAGATACGCAGTATTTT. It yields the protein CASSQDWADTQYF.

The V gene is TRBV28, the J gene TRBJ2-7, with 15 bases that match TRBD2. The CDR3 is 18 residues long. In germline, CDR1 is MDHEN, CDR2 SYDVKM. J was trimmed by 6 bases and V by 5 bases; bases with no gene match: 14. CDR3 region: CASSLPRWTSGRASEQYF. In nucleotides, the CDR3 is TGTGCCAGCAGTCTCCCACGCTGGACTAGCGGGAGGGCCAGCGAGCAGTACTTC.

V usage is TRBV7-6 and J usage is TRBJ1-1; no firm D call. Trimming cost V 4 bases and J 2 bases, with 17 bases left between them. Germline V CDR1 and CDR2: SGHVS, FNYEAQ. This CDR3 comprises 16 residues. The CDR3 protein is CASSSVWGGSNTEAFF. CDR3 DNA sequence: TGTGCCAGCAGCTCGGTGTGGGGAGGGAGCAACACTGAAGCTTTCTTT. Combining the CDR3 with reference TRBV7-6 and TRBJ1-1 gives the whole variable domain GAGVSQSPRYKVTKRGQDVALRCDPISGHVSLYWYRQALGQGPEFLTYFNYEAQQDKSGLPNDRFSAERPEGSISTLTIQRTEQRDSAMYRCASSSVWGGSNTEAFFGQGTRLTVV.

This chain uses TRBV9 with TRBJ2-1; perhaps TRBD2 as D (6 bases). This CDR3 is built from 15 residues. From germline, CDR1 is SGDLS and CDR2 YYNGEE. With 3 bases removed from V and 8 bases from J, the gap between germline ends came to 18 bases. The CDR3 bases are TGTGCCAGCAGCGGAGTTAAGAGGCGGGGCGATGAGCAGTTCTTC. The encoded protein is CASSGVKRRGDEQFF.

This sequence joins TRBV7-8 and TRBJ2-1; 10 bases map to TRBD1. The CDR3 sequence is 15 residues long. Unmatched junction bases numbered 2, after V lost 4 bases and J lost 2 bases. CDR1 is SGHVS, CDR2 FQNEAQ, per germline. The CDR3 protein is CASSSGQGTYNEQFF. In nucleotides, the CDR3 is TGTGCCAGCAGCTCGGGACAGGGGACCTACAATGAGCAGTTCTTC.

The rearrangement joins TRBV4-1 to TRBJ1-4; D gene unclear. From germline, CDR1 is MGHRA and CDR2 YSYEKL. The CDR3 spans 15 residues. V dropped 2 bases and J dropped 3 bases, with 10 bases sitting between them. The CDR3 protein is CASSQLINPNEKLFF. Written as DNA, the CDR3 is TGCGCCAGCAGCCAACTCATTAACCCTAATGAAAAACTGTTTTTT.

The chain couples TRBV27 to TRBJ1-2; D call uncertain. The germline gives CDR1 MNHEY, CDR2 SMNVEV (reference sequence). This CDR3 has 15 residues. V lost 3 bases and J 4 bases, leaving 15 bases between the germline ends. CDR3 DNA: TGTGCCAGCAGTTTCACACCCCGAGCTGGCTATGGCTACACCTTC. Its translation: CASSFTPRAGYGYTF.

With regard to this clone: Other nucleotide sequences in the sample specify the same CDR3. The CDR3 DNA is TGCGCCAGCAGCCGGGGACAGGGCTACGAGCAGTACTTC. It encodes CASSRGQGYEQYF. The chain employs TRBV5-1 and TRBJ2-7, with 9 bases identical to TRBD1. This CDR3 is 13 amino acids long. The J segment lost 3 bases and the V segment lost 4 bases, leaving 2 bases of the junction unmatched. The germline V gene has CDR1 SGHRS and CDR2 YFSETQ. Complete variable domain (other parts from reference TRBV5-1 and TRBJ2-7): KAGVTQTPRYLIKTRGQQVTLSCSPISGHRSVSWYQQTPGQGLQFLFEYFSETQRNKGNFPGRFSGRQFSNSRSEMNVSTLELGDSALYLCASSRGQGYEQYFGPGTRLTVT.

The chain uses TRBV13 and TRBJ2-2, with 8 bases fitting TRBD1. V gave up 5 bases and J gave up 3 bases; unmatched junction bases: 8. This CDR3 comprises 16 residues. Germline V gene sequence: CDR1 PRHDT, CDR2 FYEKMQ (reference sequence). CDR3 protein: CASSLYGTGDTGELFF. DNA of the CDR3: TGTGCCAGCAGCCTATACGGGACAGGAGACACCGGGGAGCTGTTTTTT. The entire variable domain, with the rest obtained from reference TRBV13 and TRBJ2-2, is as follows: AAGVIQSPRHLIKEKRETATLKCYPIPRHDTVYWYQQGPGQDPQFLISFYEKMQSDKGSIPDRFSAQQFSDYHSELNMSSLELGDSALYFCASSLYGTGDTGELFFGEGSRLTVL.